These 23 T cell receptor beta chains were sequenced from one sample in a study of T cells in Graves' hyperthyroidism and ophthalmopathy. Amplified TCR beta CDR3 regions came from RNA transcripts. Researchers ran a first-round RT-PCR on the TCR CDR3 using the HTBI primer set. From the multiplex PCR reads, TCRdb called clonotypes with MiXCR, one entry per CDR3 protein. The sample yields about 58,000 distinct CDR3 sequences, around half seen once. Sequences were obtained from blood. The receptors come from a woman under 40 with Graves' ophthalmopathy.

This clonotype was picked up many times. The chain joins TRBV2 to TRBJ2-1; 14 bases agree with TRBD2. J lost 7 bases, V lost 6 bases, and 2 bases had no gene match. Germline values: CDR1 SNHLY, CDR2 FYNNEI. The CDR3 spans 14 residues. In nucleotides, the CDR3 is TGTGCCAGCAGAAGGACTAGCGGGAGGAATGAGCAGTTCTTC. Protein sequence: CASRRTSGRNEQFF.

This clonotype was found many times. The V call is TRBV28, the J call TRBJ2-3; D remains ambiguous. Germline V gives CDR1 MDHEN, CDR2 SYDVKM. This CDR3 has 14 residues. V dropped 6 bases and J dropped 0 bases, with 10 bases sitting between them. The DNA of the CDR3 is TGTGCCAGCAGGGAAGGCACTAGCACAGATACGCAGTATTTT. It translates to CASREGTSTDTQYF.

This clonotype showed up many times. The chain combines TRBV14 with TRBJ2-2, with TRBD1 matching over 8 bases. With V trimmed by 4 bases and J by 6 bases, 1 base remained unmatched. CDR3 length: 13 residues. The germline gives CDR1 SGHDN, CDR2 FVKESK. Written as DNA, the CDR3 is TGTGCCAGCAGCCCAGGGGGCTCCGGGGAGCTGTTTTTT. Protein sequence: CASSPGGSGELFF.

This clonotype was counted ten times or more. Being one base from a much bigger clone, this may be a read error. The chain recombines TRBV7-8 with TRBJ2-1; 9 positions agree with TRBD2. The CDR3 is 15 amino acids. Germline CDR1 is SGHVS and CDR2 is FQNEAQ. The CDR3 loop is CASRGTSGLYNERFF. In nucleotides, the CDR3 is TGTGCCAGCAGGGGTACTAGCGGGCTCTACAATGAGCGGTTCTTC. Full variable domain (outside the CDR3, taken from reference TRBV7-8 and TRBJ2-1): GAGVSQSPRYKVAKRGQDVALRCDPISGHVSLFWYQQALGQGPEFLTYFQNEAQLDKSGLPSDRFFAERPEGSVSTLKIQRTQQEDSAVYLCASRGTSGLYNERFFGPGTRLTVL.

The sample holds many counts of this clonotype. The chain combines TRBV28 with TRBJ2-5, with 8 bases lining up with TRBD2. V was clipped by 2 bases and J by 5 bases; unmatched bases: 4. This CDR3 is built from 14 residues. Germline lookup yields CDR1 MDHEN and CDR2 SYDVKM. In DNA form, the CDR3 reads TGTGCCAGCAGTTTAACCGGGACTAGTGAGACCCAGTACTTC. Protein product: CASSLTGTSETQYF.

This clonotype was seen many times. The rearrangement links TRBV28 to TRBJ2-7; 7 bases agree with TRBD2. The germline gives CDR1 MDHEN, CDR2 SYDVKM. This CDR3 comprises 13 residues. V lost 11 bases and J lost 5; bases outside the gene matches: 12. The CDR3 coding sequence is TGTGCCGGGGGGACTACAGCTTTTCACGAGCAGTACTTC. Amino acids: CAGGTTAFHEQYF.

There are many counts of this clonotype. The chain couples TRBV9 to TRBJ1-6, with TRBD1 matching over 7 bases. The length of the CDR3 is 13 residues. CDR1 and CDR2 from the germline V gene are SGDLS and YYNGEE. V shed 3 bases and J 12 bases; nucleotides not matched to a gene: 6. CDR3: CASSAGQAEPLHF. DNA for the CDR3: TGTGCCAGCAGCGCAGGACAGGCGGAACCCCTCCACTTT.

As to this clonotype: The CDR3 ends on some other residue instead of the conserved phenylalanine or tryptophan, so this is likely a read error. The limits of the CDR3 on the DNA are not certain, so only TCRdb's listed CDR3 is given. V usage is TRBV7-8 and J usage is TRBJ1-4; the D call of TRBD1 is as the table states it, not checked on the DNA. The CDR3 numbers 11 amino acids, ends counted. CDR1 SGHVS and CDR2 FQNEAQ come from the germline V gene. CDR3 residues: CASTRSSQGNY.

Notes on this clonotype: Sequence at one end of the junction differs from germline and may be a read error. This chain connects TRBV7-9 to TRBJ2-7; unclear D gene. The CDR3 covers 14 residues. CDR1 is SEHNR, CDR2 FQNEAQ, per germline (reference sequence). CDR3 amino acids: CASRKRATTYEQNF. The CDR3 DNA is TGTGCCAGCAGGAAAAGGGCGACCACTTACGAGCAGAACTTC.

This chain uses TRBV11-2 with TRBJ1-5, with a tentative D call TRBD1 (6 bases). Trimming took 0 bases from V and 8 from J, leaving 17 bases between them. From germline, CDR1 is SGHAT and CDR2 FQNNGV. The CDR3 loop spans 16 amino acids. CDR3 sequence (DNA): TGTGCCAGCAGCTTAGAGGGGGGCAGAAGAGATGAGCCCCAGCATTTT. It yields the protein CASSLEGGRRDEPQHF. Full variable domain (remainder filled in from reference TRBV11-2 and TRBJ1-5): EAGVAQSPRYKIIEKRQSVAFWCNPISGHATLYWYQQILGQGPKLLIQFQNNGVVDDSQLPKDRFSAERLKGVDSTLKIQPAKLEDSAVYLCASSLEGGRRDEPQHFGDGTRLSIL.

This clonotype was seen at least ten times. The J gene is TRBJ1-5, the V gene TRBV2, with TRBD1 matching 8 bases. V was pared by 4 bases and J by 6 bases, with 8 bases of the junction left unmatched. The V gene's germline CDR1 is SNHLY and CDR2 FYNNEI. The CDR3 is 15 amino acids. The DNA for the CDR3 is TGTGCCAGCAGTGTAACGACAGGGGTTGGTCAGCCCCAGCATTTT. Its translation: CASSVTTGVGQPQHF.

This clonotype came up many times. This chain's CDR3 is CASSIRQEGVYEQYF. As DNA, the CDR3 is TGTGCCAGTAGTATCCGACAGGAAGGAGTCTACGAGCAGTACTTC. The chain joins TRBV19 to TRBJ2-7, with D possibly being TRBD1 (6 bases). CDR3 length equals 15 residues. Trimming cost V 3 bases and J 3 bases, with 15 bases left between them. Germline V gene lookup returns CDR1 LNHDA and CDR2 SQIVND (reference sequence).

Notes on this clonotype: Just one base apart from a much larger clone, this may be a read error. V usage is TRBV10-3 and J usage is TRBJ1-1; a weak D match, TRBD1 (6 bases). This CDR3 has 15 amino acids. Looked up from germline, CDR1 is ENHRY and CDR2 is SYGVKD. The CDR3 here is CASSSIYRESTEAFF. The CDR3 DNA reads TGTGCCAGCAGTTCGATTTACAGGGAGAGCACTGAAGCTTTCTTT.

In regard to this clonotype: Given a much more abundant clone one base away, this may be a read error. V gene TRBV28 combines with J gene TRBJ2-7; 8 bases are a match to TRBD1. Germline V gene sequence: CDR1 MDHEN, CDR2 SYDVKM. The CDR3 runs 15 residues. V shed 3 bases and J 5 bases; nucleotides not matched to a gene: 9. In DNA, the CDR3 is TGTGCCAGCAGTTTGGAGCAGGGGGCAGGAAACGAGCAGTACTTC. Protein sequence: CASSLEQGAGNEQYF.

This clonotype was counted at least ten times. This sequence joins TRBV11-2 and TRBJ1-3, with D uncertain. The CDR3 consists of 13 residues. Germline CDR1 and CDR2: SGHAT and FQNNGV. V lost 5 bases to trimming and J lost 9 bases, with 14 bases between them. The CDR3 spells CASSTSPGFTIYF. CDR3 DNA sequence: TGTGCCAGCAGCACCAGTCCGGGATTCACCATATATTTT.

This clonotype was seen at least ten times. The chain is built from TRBV2 and TRBJ2-7; 9 nucleotides line up with TRBD1. J lost 6 bases, V lost 7 bases, and 10 bases had no gene match. The length of the CDR3 is 14 residues. Germline V gene sequence: CDR1 SNHLY, CDR2 FYNNEI. Here the CDR3 DNA reads TGTGCCAGCATAAAGGACAGGGGATTCAGCGAGCAGTACTTC. It codes for CASIKDRGFSEQYF.

This sequence joins TRBV12-3 or TRBV12-4 and TRBJ1-3; TRBD1 might be the D (5 bases). V gave up 11 bases and J gave up 6 bases, with 11 bases separating them. The CDR3 is 11 amino acids. The CDR3 DNA sequence: TGTGCCTCAACAGGTTTAAACACCATATATTTT. Amino acids: CASTGLNTIYF.

This clonotype was recorded many times. The chain carries TRBV12-3 or TRBV12-4 and TRBJ2-1; no clear D gene. Trimming removed 4 bases from V and 8 bases from J, with 18 bases in between. The CDR3 is 15 amino acids. In DNA, the CDR3 is TGTGCCAGCAGTTCATCGGTCACTACCCGAGATGAGCAGTTCTTC. Translated, it gives CASSSSVTTRDEQFF.

The rearrangement joins TRBV7-3 to TRBJ1-6, with 11 bases identical to TRBD1. The CDR3 contains 14 residues. Germline V CDR1 and CDR2: SGHTA, FQGTGA. Trimming at V came to 11 bases and at J to 14 bases, leaving 14 bases not matched to a gene. The CDR3 spells CAPLRDRGESALHF. The CDR3 region has the DNA TGTGCCCCCCTGCGGGACAGGGGGGAATCAGCCCTCCACTTT.

V usage is TRBV6-1 and J usage is TRBJ1-5; D is perhaps TRBD1 (5 bases). Between the trimmed V and J ends, which lost 2 bases and 1 base, there was a span of 12 bases. There are 16 residues in the CDR3. Germline CDR1 is MNHNS and CDR2 is SASEGT. The CDR3 is CASSERAGRSNQPQHF. CDR3 in DNA: TGTGCCAGCAGTGAACGGGCGGGACGGAGCAATCAGCCCCAGCATTTT.

This clonotype was counted many times. The chain carries TRBV6-2 or TRBV6-3 and TRBJ2-5; no reliable D call. The V and J ends lost 2 bases and 2 bases respectively, with 9 bases between them. Germline V gene sequence: CDR1 MNHEY, CDR2 SVGEGT. The CDR3 is 14 amino acids. Written as DNA, the CDR3 is TGTGCCAGCAGTTACAATCAGGAGCAAGAGACCCAGTACTTC. Protein sequence: CASSYNQEQETQYF.

The genes are TRBV19 and TRBJ2-1; 13 nucleotides agree with TRBD2. Germline V gives CDR1 LNHDA, CDR2 SQIVND (reference sequence). The CDR3 spans 15 residues. V shed 8 bases, J shed 7 bases, and the junction held 8 bases outside the gene matches. This chain's CDR3 is CASWAGLAGSNEQFF. As DNA, the CDR3 is TGTGCCAGTTGGGCGGGACTAGCGGGAAGTAATGAGCAGTTCTTC.

At least ten counts were recorded for this clonotype. The V and J genes are TRBV19 and TRBJ1-2; D is undetermined. This CDR3 is 10 amino acids long. Germline V gives CDR1 LNHDA, CDR2 SQIVND (reference sequence). Trimming left V 9 bases short and J 6 bases short, with 8 bases between. For the CDR3, the DNA is TGTGCCAGCCGGGGTAATGGCTACACCTTC. Amino acid sequence: CASRGNGYTF.